These 3 T cell receptor beta chains originate from one sample sequenced in a study of CD8 T cells in ankylosing spondylitis. Each CDR3 protein gets one entry after TCRdb re-called the 5' RACE reads with MiXCR. The repertoire holds a few hundred thousand distinct CDR3 sequences, with approximately 20% as singletons. Input material: blood, either unsorted or a sorted T cell fraction (not recorded which). The source is a male donor with ankylosing spondylitis or in good health (not recorded which).

The V and J genes are TRBV20-1 and TRBJ1-1, with a weak D call TRBD1 (5 bases). V lost 1 base to trimming and J lost 6 bases, with 6 bases between them. CDR3 size: 11 residues. Germline V lookup: CDR1 DFQATT, CDR2 SNEGSKA (reference sequence). This chain's CDR3 is CSARAGAEAFF. The CDR3 nucleotides are TGCAGTGCTAGAGCGGGGGCTGAAGCTTTCTTT.

This clonotype was picked up many times. This CDR3 reads CASSLPPRRDRVFGDGNTIYF. For the CDR3, the DNA is TGTGCCAGCAGCTTACCCCCCCGCCGGGACAGGGTGTTTGGCGATGGAAACACCATATATTTT. The chain has TRBV7-2 and TRBJ1-3, with 9 nucleotides matching TRBD1. From germline, CDR1 is SGHTA and CDR2 FQGNSA. The CDR3 runs to 21 residues. The ends lost 2 bases at V and 3 bases at J; junction bases unmatched: 20.

The gene calls are TRBV28 and TRBJ1-6; possible D gene TRBD1, 5 bases. The CDR3 extends over 14 amino acids. In germline, CDR1 is MDHEN, CDR2 SYDVKM. Trimming cost V 8 bases and J 4 bases, with 12 bases left between them. This CDR3 is CASGGRNYNSPLHF. CDR3 DNA sequence: TGTGCCAGCGGGGGACGCAATTATAATTCACCCCTCCACTTT. Variable domain in full (rest from reference TRBV28 and TRBJ1-6): DVKVTQSSRYLVKRTGEKVFLECVQDMDHENMFWYRQDPGLGLRLIYFSYDVKMKEKGDIPEGYSVSREKKERFSLILESASTNQTSMYLCASGGRNYNSPLHFGNGTRLTVT.